The 21 T cell receptor beta chains reported below all come from one sample, sequenced in a study of shared clonotypes between healthy human individuals. Sequenced by immunoSEQ multiplex PCR; TCRdb stores in-frame clones only, minus some. The profile shows about 990,000 clones, more than 75% of them singletons. Sequenced input: memory CD4+ T cells from PBMCs. Subset given: CD45RA-negative fraction. The receptors stem from a man younger than 30 in good health. Some clones in this sample may be carry-over from other donors' samples.

This clone came up many times. The chain joins TRBV6-5 to TRBJ1-2, with TRBD1 matching over 9 bases. The ends lost 7 bases at V and 8 bases at J; junction bases unmatched: 8. The CDR3 runs to 13 residues. CDR1 and CDR2 (germline): MNHEY, SVGAGI. The DNA for the CDR3 is TGTGCCAGCACCAAGGGACAGGGAAGGGGCTACACCTTC. It codes for CASTKGQGRGYTF.

This clone was picked up a small number of times. The chain recombines TRBV5-1 with TRBJ2-3, with 7 bases identical to TRBD1. Germline lookup yields CDR1 SGHRS and CDR2 YFSETQ. The CDR3 runs to 15 residues. V lost 1 base, J lost 2 bases, and 4 bases stayed unmatched. Written as DNA, the CDR3 is TGCGCCAGCAGCTTGAACAGGGGAGACACAGATACGCAGTATTTT. Translating gives CASSLNRGDTDTQYF.

This clone was counted between two and nine times. In nucleotides, the CDR3 is TGTGCCAGCAGCCAGACGGGCAATCAGCCCCAGCATTTT. The encoded protein is CASSQTGNQPQHF. This rearrangement joins TRBV7-9 to TRBJ1-5; no definite D call. The V end was cut by 5 bases, the J end by 2 bases, with 7 bases between. The CDR3 contains 13 residues. Germline lookup yields CDR1 SEHNR and CDR2 FQNEAQ (reference sequence).

The chain couples TRBV11-2 to TRBJ1-4, with TRBD1 matching over 7 bases. Germline loops: CDR1 SGHAT, CDR2 FQNNGV. This CDR3 has 15 amino acids. V dropped 2 bases and J dropped 3; count of bases not matched to a gene: 3. This CDR3 is CASSLLGQPNEKLFF. In DNA form, the CDR3 reads TGTGCCAGCAGCTTACTGGGACAGCCTAATGAAAAACTGTTTTTT.

Details on this clone: The likely explanation is a read error, given a far larger clone one base away. The chain combines TRBV30 with TRBJ2-5; D is uncertain. CDR1 GTSNPN and CDR2 SVGIG come from the germline V gene (reference sequence). The V gene lost 3 bases and the J gene lost 2 bases, with 13 bases spanning the gap. This CDR3 region has 14 residues. The DNA of the CDR3 is TGTGCCTGGAGCCGACGGGTTCGACAAGAGACCCAGTACTTC. Protein sequence: CAWSRRVRQETQYF. The whole variable domain, filled in from reference TRBV30 and TRBJ2-5, reads SQTIHQWPATLVQPVGSPLSLECTVEGTSNPNLYWYRQAAGRGLQLLFYSVGIGQISSEVPQNLSASRPQDRQFILSSKKLLLSDSGFYLCAWSRRVRQETQYFGPGTRLLVL.

The rearrangement joins TRBV12-5 to TRBJ2-5, with D perhaps matching TRBD1 (6 bases). Trimming took 7 bases from V and 0 from J, leaving 12 bases between them. Germline CDR1 and CDR2: LGHNT and FRNRAP. The CDR3 is 14 residues long. The CDR3: CASALGAYQETQYF. The CDR3 region has the DNA TGTGCTAGTGCCCTGGGGGCGTACCAAGAGACCCAGTACTTC.

The rearrangement joins TRBV15 to TRBJ1-1; tentatively, D is TRBD1 (5 bases). This CDR3 is 13 amino acids long. Germline values: CDR1 LNHNV, CDR2 YYDKDF (reference sequence). Trimming removed 5 bases at V and 5 bases at J, with 12 bases between. The CDR3 protein is CATSYLGGTEAFF. DNA for the CDR3: TGTGCCACCAGCTACCTGGGGGGGACTGAAGCTTTCTTT.

The rearrangement links TRBV18 to TRBJ2-1; D remains ambiguous. Trimming shortened V by 3 bases and J by 4 bases, and 19 bases separated the two germline ends. Germline V gene lookup returns CDR1 KGHSH and CDR2 LQKENI. This CDR3 comprises 17 residues. The CDR3 spells CASSPIFDGREYNEQFF. In nucleotides, the CDR3 is TGTGCCAGCTCACCTATTTTCGACGGAAGGGAATACAATGAGCAGTTCTTC. The full variable domain, in which reference TRBV18 and TRBJ2-1 provide the parts outside the CDR3, is NAGVMQNPRHLVRRRGQEARLRCSPMKGHSHVYWYRQLPEEGLKFMVYLQKENIIDESGMPKERFSAEFPKEGPSILRIQQVVRGDSAAYFCASSPIFDGREYNEQFFGPGTRLTVL.

The chain is built from TRBV5-1 and TRBJ2-3; D gene unclear. Germline V gene sequence: CDR1 SGHRS, CDR2 YFSETQ. V lost 1 base, J lost 0 bases, and 12 bases lay in between. CDR3 size: 16 residues. The CDR3 DNA reads as TGCGCCAGCAGCTTGTCGTCAGGCCGCAGCACAGATACGCAGTATTTT. Protein: CASSLSSGRSTDTQYF.

V and J are TRBV12-5 and TRBJ2-1; D may match TRBD1 or TRBD2 (5 bases each). Per the germline V gene, CDR1 is LGHNT and CDR2 is FRNRAP. This CDR3 has 13 amino acids. Between the trimmed V and J ends, which lost 4 bases and 10 bases, there was a span of 14 bases. CDR3 loop: CASGSGHLEEQFF. CDR3 nucleotides: TGTGCTAGTGGTTCGGGGCACTTGGAAGAGCAGTTCTTC.

This clone was counted between two and nine times. V gene TRBV19 combines with J gene TRBJ2-5; D tentatively fits TRBD1 or TRBD2 (5 bases each). Trimming removed 5 bases at V and 5 bases at J, with 18 bases between. Germline CDR1 LNHDA, CDR2 SQIVND (reference sequence). CDR3 length equals 15 residues. CDR3 nucleotides: TGTGCCAGTAGTCATCTCACGGGGCCTAGGGAGACCCAGTACTTC. It translates to CASSHLTGPRETQYF.

The table lists this clone with many counts. The J gene is TRBJ1-1, the V gene TRBV16; tentatively, D is TRBD1 (5 bases). Germline CDR1 reads KGHSY; CDR2 reads FQNENV. V was trimmed by 7 bases and J by 3 bases, leaving 12 bases between them. This CDR3 has 13 residues. The CDR3 region is CASTPWGDTEAFF. The CDR3 nucleotides are TGTGCCAGCACCCCCTGGGGGGACACTGAAGCTTTCTTT. The entire variable domain, with the rest obtained from reference TRBV16 and TRBJ1-1, is as follows: GEEVAQTPKHLVRGEGQKAKLYCAPIKGHSYVFWYQQVLKNEFKFLISFQNENVFDETGMPKERFSAKCLPNSPCSLEIQATKLEDSAVYFCASTPWGDTEAFFGQGTRLTVV.

V usage is TRBV27 and J usage is TRBJ1-2, with 9 bases fitting TRBD1. Trimming removed 4 bases from V and 2 bases from J; junction bases left unmatched: 11. Looked up from germline, CDR1 is MNHEY and CDR2 is SMNVEV (reference sequence). The CDR3 consists of 17 residues. This chain's CDR3 is CASSSVPGQGWNYGYTF. The CDR3 DNA is TGTGCCAGCAGTTCCGTTCCGGGACAGGGATGGAACTATGGCTACACCTTC.

CDR3 in DNA: TGTGCCAGCAGTACCACAGGGGCTCTTGCCTACGAGCAGTACTTC. Translating it yields CASSTTGALAYEQYF. J is TRBJ2-7 and V is TRBV28, with 7 bases that match TRBD1. Germline V gives CDR1 MDHEN, CDR2 SYDVKM. V lost 5 bases to trimming and J lost 2 bases; unmatched junction nucleotides: 9. The CDR3 spans 15 residues. The whole variable domain, remainder taken from reference TRBV28 and TRBJ2-7, is DVKVTQSSRYLVKRTGEKVFLECVQDMDHENMFWYRQDPGLGLRLIYFSYDVKMKEKGDIPEGYSVSREKKERFSLILESASTNQTSMYLCASSTTGALAYEQYFGPGTRLTVT.

J is TRBJ1-2 and V is TRBV4-1; TRBD1 matches 7 bases. J was trimmed by 10 bases and V by 0 bases; bases with no gene match: 5. CDR1 and CDR2 from the germline V gene are MGHRA and YSYEKL. The CDR3 consists of 13 residues. The CDR3 reads CASSQEIGTVYTF. The CDR3, as DNA: TGCGCCAGCAGCCAAGAAATCGGGACAGTCTACACCTTC.

The rearrangement uses TRBV30 and TRBJ1-4; possibly TRBD1 for D (5 bases). Germline V gene sequence: CDR1 GTSNPN, CDR2 SVGIG (reference sequence). The CDR3 extends over 16 amino acids. Trimming cost V 4 bases and J 6 bases, with 21 bases left between them. CDR3 protein: CAWKGEAGSVYEKLFF. The CDR3 DNA reads as TGTGCCTGGAAAGGGGAGGCAGGGTCAGTCTATGAAAAACTGTTTTTT.

For this clone: A single base separates this from a much larger clone, so it may be a read error. The J gene is TRBJ2-2, the V gene TRBV5-4; the match to TRBD1 covers 10 bases. Germline V gene sequence: CDR1 SGHNT, CDR2 YYREEE (reference sequence). This CDR3 contains 13 residues. V lost 7 bases to trimming and J lost 6 bases; unmatched junction nucleotides: 3. CDR3 amino acids: CASGGTGAGELFF. DNA of the CDR3: TGTGCCAGCGGAGGGACAGGGGCCGGGGAGCTGTTTTTT.

J is TRBJ2-1 and V is TRBV11-2, with 8 bases identical to TRBD2. This CDR3 comprises 18 residues. Unmatched junction bases numbered 12, after V lost 5 bases and J lost 0 bases. Germline values: CDR1 SGHAT, CDR2 FQNNGV. CDR3: CASSPISSTSASYNEQFF. The CDR3 nucleotides are TGTGCCAGCAGCCCTATAAGTTCGACTAGCGCCTCCTACAATGAGCAGTTCTTC.

V gene TRBV5-6 combines with J gene TRBJ2-1; TRBD2 aligns across 9 bases. Germline V lookup: CDR1 SGHDT, CDR2 YYEEEE. V shed 1 base, J shed 8 bases, and the junction held 7 bases outside the gene matches. The CDR3 covers 15 residues. The CDR3 here is CASSLLIAGAYEQFF. CDR3 nucleotides: TGTGCCAGCAGCTTGTTAATAGCGGGAGCCTATGAGCAGTTCTTC.

This chain uses TRBV2 with TRBJ1-2; 8 bases fit TRBD1. CDR1 is SNHLY, CDR2 FYNNEI, per germline. The CDR3 has 14 amino acids. Germline trimming cut 5 bases from V and 4 bases from J; bases unmatched to any gene: 6. As DNA, the CDR3 is TGTGCCAGCAGTAGACAGGGGTCGGGCTATGGCTACACCTTC. This gives the protein CASSRQGSGYGYTF.

CDR3 in DNA: TGTGCCAGCAAGAGGGAGGTGGCAGATACGCAGTATTTT. Translated: CASKREVADTQYF. The chain has TRBV5-4 and TRBJ2-3; D may be TRBD2 (6 bases). Deletions cut 6 bases from V and 4 bases from J, with 12 bases between. From germline, CDR1 is SGHNT and CDR2 YYREEE (reference sequence). The CDR3 loop spans 13 amino acids. The full variable domain, its missing parts supplied by reference TRBV5-4 and TRBJ2-3, is ETGVTQSPTHLIKTRGQQVTLRCSSQSGHNTVSWYQQALGQGPQFIFQYYREEENGRGNFPPRFSGLQFPNYSSELNVNALELDDSALYLCASKREVADTQYFGPGTRLTVL.